The source of this T cell receptor beta chain is a study of shared clonotypes between healthy human individuals. Study overall: Three plates each covered CD4 naive and memory; CD8 naive two, CD8 memory one. Study-level points and caveats: Having only a few donors restricted how much genetic and exposure-history diversity was captured.

Sequenced by immunoSEQ multiplex PCR; TCRdb stores in-frame clones only, minus some. This sample carries around 2.1 million clones, 93% of them seen once, and the ten largest clones take 1.5% to 2%. Trimming took 3 bases from V and 7 from J, leaving 16 bases between them. Germline assignment: CDR1 SGDLS and CDR2 YYNGEE. The CDR3 extends over 15 amino acids. The naive CD8 subset, CD45RO-negative cells positively selected for CCR7, excluded terminally differentiated effector memory CD45RA+ cells. All the donors were Caucasian adults who lived in Nashville, Tennessee. This clone was found a few times. Its antigen is unknown.

V is TRBV9 and J is TRBJ1-4; D is perhaps TRBD1 (5 bases). Sequencing was done on a sample of naive CD8+ T cells from PBMCs. The TCR was taken from a man between 18 and 29 years old in good health. Some clones in this sample may be carry-over from other donors' samples. This CDR3 is CASSASPGGGEKLFF. CDR3 DNA: TGTGCCAGCAGCGCATCCCCGGGGGGTGGTGAAAAACTGTTTTTT.